This paragraph reports one T cell receptor beta chain. It was with a sample-barcoded 5' primer and a J-beta primer mix that a second PCR of about 6 to 12 cycles was run. Using its own MiXCR run on the 5' RACE reads, TCRdb lists one record per CDR3 protein. The table includes roughly 860,000 distinct CDR3 sequences, approximately 65% detected once. This record comes from a study of blood T cells in healthy people across ages. CDR3 length: 14 residues. CDR1 is KGHSH and CDR2 is LQKENI in the germline V gene. V shed 2 bases and J shed 5 bases, with 11 bases lying between them. This clonotype was obtained from a man aged 30-40 years in good health. The specimen was blood. The chain carries TRBV18 and TRBJ2-3; D is ambiguous. The CDR3 sequence: CASSPAYSVDTQYF. In nucleotides, the CDR3 is TGTGCCAGCTCACCAGCATACTCGGTAGATACGCAGTATTTT. The variable domain in full, with the rest retrieved from reference TRBV18 and TRBJ2-3, is NAGVMQNPRHLVRRRGQEARLRCSPMKGHSHVYWYRQLPEEGLKFMVYLQKENIIDESGMPKERFSAEFPKEGPSILRIQQVVRGDSAAYFCASSPAYSVDTQYFGPGTRLTVL.